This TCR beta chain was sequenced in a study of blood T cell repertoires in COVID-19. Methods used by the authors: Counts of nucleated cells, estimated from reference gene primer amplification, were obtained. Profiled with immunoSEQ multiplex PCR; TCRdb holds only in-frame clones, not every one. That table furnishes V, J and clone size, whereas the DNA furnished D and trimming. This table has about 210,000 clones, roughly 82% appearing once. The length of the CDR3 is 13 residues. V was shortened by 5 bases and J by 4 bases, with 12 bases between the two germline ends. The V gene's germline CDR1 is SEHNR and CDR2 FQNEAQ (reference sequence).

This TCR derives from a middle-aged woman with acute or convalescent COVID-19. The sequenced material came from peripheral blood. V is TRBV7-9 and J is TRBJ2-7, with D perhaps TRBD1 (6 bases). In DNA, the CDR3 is TGTGCCAGCAGCGCTGGACAGCATTACGAGCAGTACTTC. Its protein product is CASSAGQHYEQYF.